One sample yielded the 20 T cell receptor beta chains listed below, sequenced in a study of CD8 T cells in Susac syndrome. With random hexamers, reverse transcription was performed on about 0.5 to 1 ug of RNA. TCRdb fed the immunoSEQ multiplex PCR reads into MiXCR, producing one record per CDR3 protein. The sample holds about 140,000 distinct CDR3 sequences; roughly 96% are singletons and the top ten take over 0.1%. Sequenced material: CD4+ T cells from PBMCs. Source of these receptors: a human donor with multiple sclerosis.

The V gene is TRBV9, the J gene TRBJ1-6; weak D call: TRBD1 (5 bases). V was pared by 3 bases and J by 7 bases, with 17 bases between. Germline CDR1 and CDR2: SGDLS and YYNGEE. This CDR3 has 16 residues. In DNA form, the CDR3 reads TGTGCCAGCAGCGCATCAAGGGGAGGGGAAAATTCACCCCTCCACTTT. Translated: CASSASRGGENSPLHF.

The chain uses TRBV15 and TRBJ2-1; 8 bases line up with TRBD2. The germline gives CDR1 LNHNV, CDR2 YYDKDF (reference sequence). This CDR3 comprises 12 residues. This chain's CDR3 is CARGGRFNEQFF. The CDR3 DNA sequence: TGTGCTCGCGGGGGGCGTTTCAATGAGCAGTTCTTC.

The chain carries TRBV9 and TRBJ2-1; perhaps TRBD2 as D (5 bases). Germline CDR1 reads SGDLS; CDR2 reads YYNGEE. This CDR3 is built from 13 residues. V was trimmed by 1 base and J by 5 bases, leaving 7 bases between them. The CDR3 is CASSVYGNNEQFF. CDR3 DNA sequence: TGTGCCAGCAGCGTATACGGGAACAATGAGCAGTTCTTC.

The V and J genes are TRBV24-1 and TRBJ2-7, with D perhaps TRBD1 or TRBD2 (5 bases each). CDR1 KGHDR and CDR2 SFDVKD come from the germline V gene. Trimming removed 0 bases from V and 2 bases from J, with 10 bases in between. CDR3 length: 15 amino acids. This chain's CDR3 is CATSDLWDGAYEQYF. The CDR3 DNA sequence: TGTGCCACCAGTGATTTGTGGGACGGGGCCTACGAGCAGTACTTC.

The J gene is TRBJ2-1, the V gene TRBV12-3 or TRBV12-4; 8 positions agree with TRBD1. The length of the CDR3 is 13 residues. V gave up 10 bases and J gave up 5 bases; unmatched junction bases: 7. The CDR3 region has the DNA TGTGCCACTTCGGGACAGGAAAACAATGAGCAGTTCTTC. Translating gives CATSGQENNEQFF.

The V and J genes are TRBV20-1 and TRBJ2-1; perhaps TRBD2 as D (6 bases). The CDR3 sequence is 12 residues long. Germline CDR1 is DFQATT and CDR2 is SNEGSKA (reference sequence). Trimming took off 2 bases at V and 10 bases at J, with 12 bases between the two ends. CDR3 coding DNA: TGCAGTGCTAGACCGGGAGCCTCGGAGCAGTTCTTC. Encoded protein: CSARPGASEQFF.

The J gene is TRBJ2-3, the V gene TRBV20-1, with 10 positions matching TRBD2. The CDR3 is 14 residues long. Losses at the gene ends were 6 bases for V and 2 bases for J; bases not matched to a gene: 5. The germline CDR1 and CDR2 sequences are DFQATT and SNEGSKA (reference sequence). The CDR3 DNA is TGCAGTGCCGAAGCGGGAGGGACCACAGATACGCAGTATTTT. Amino acid sequence: CSAEAGGTTDTQYF.

The gene calls are TRBV6-2 or TRBV6-3 and TRBJ2-3; D gene unclear. Trimming shortened V by 2 bases and J by 8 bases, and 14 bases separated the two germline ends. The V gene's germline CDR1 is MNHEY and CDR2 SVGEGT. There are 14 residues in the CDR3. In nucleotides, the CDR3 is TGTGCCAGCAGTTACCCCGACCACGAGACTACGCAGTATTTT. Its translation is CASSYPDHETTQYF.

The gene calls are TRBV5-4 and TRBJ1-2; D gene ambiguous. The CDR3 consists of 15 residues. V gave up 0 bases and J gave up 4 bases, with 13 bases separating them. Germline V lookup: CDR1 SGHNT, CDR2 YYREEE (reference sequence). For the CDR3, the DNA is TGTGCCAGCAGCTTGGCCGGGAGAGTCGGCTATGGCTACACCTTC. This gives the protein CASSLAGRVGYGYTF.

This chain links TRBV20-1 with TRBJ2-5; D might be TRBD2 (5 bases). The CDR3 spans 17 residues. Trimming shortened V by 3 bases and J by 0 bases, and 20 bases separated the two germline ends. Germline CDR1 is DFQATT and CDR2 is SNEGSKA (reference sequence). In nucleotides, the CDR3 is TGCAGTGCTAGTATTAGATCAGGCGGGCTGAACCAAGAGACCCAGTACTTC. It translates to CSASIRSGGLNQETQYF.

The chain recombines TRBV25-1 with TRBJ2-2; no clear D gene. The CDR3 runs to 14 residues. Trimming took off 1 base at V and 6 bases at J, with 9 bases between the two ends. Germline lookup yields CDR1 MGHDK and CDR2 SYGVNS. CDR3 DNA sequence: TGTGCCAGCAGTGAATTGACCGGAGCCGGGGAGCTGTTTTTT. Its protein is CASSELTGAGELFF. The full variable domain, in which reference TRBV25-1 and TRBJ2-2 provide the parts outside the CDR3, is EADIYQTPRYLVIGTGKKITLECSQTMGHDKMYWYQQDPGMELHLIHYSYGVNSTEKGDLSSESTVSRIRTEHFPLTLESARPSHTSQYLCASSELTGAGELFFGEGSRLTVL.

The chain has TRBV6-2 or TRBV6-3 and TRBJ2-7, with TRBD2 identical over 7 bases. The germline V gene encodes CDR1 MNHEY and CDR2 SVGEGT. CDR3 size: 14 residues. Losses at the gene ends were 8 bases for V and 5 bases for J; bases not matched to a gene: 12. CDR3 coding DNA: TGTGCCAGCGGTAGGCGGGAGACAACCCACGAGCAGTACTTC. It encodes CASGRRETTHEQYF.

This rearrangement joins TRBV4-1 to TRBJ2-7; D unclear. V lost 1 base and J 6 bases, leaving 10 bases between the germline ends. This CDR3 has 13 residues. Germline-derived CDR1 and CDR2 are MGHRA and YSYEKL. CDR3 protein: CASSQAQASEQYF. The CDR3 nucleotides read TGCGCCAGCAGCCAAGCCCAGGCGAGCGAGCAGTACTTC.

The J gene is TRBJ1-5, the V gene TRBV19; D possibly corresponds to TRBD1 (5 bases). Germline CDR1 and CDR2: LNHDA and SQIVND (reference sequence). Trimming pared 3 bases from V and 11 bases from J, leaving 20 bases between. The CDR3 contains 15 residues. CDR3 in DNA: TGTGCCAGTAGTATCAGCACACGTGGGGGGGAGTCCCAGCATTTT. The encoded protein is CASSISTRGGESQHF.

The V and J genes are TRBV2 and TRBJ1-2, with a possible D match to TRBD1 (5 bases). This CDR3 comprises 13 residues. The V end was cut by 6 bases, the J end by 9 bases, with 17 bases between. CDR1 SNHLY and CDR2 FYNNEI come from the germline V gene. The CDR3 sequence is CASRGDFVGSYTF. The CDR3, as DNA: TGTGCCAGCAGGGGGGACTTCGTCGGTAGCTACACCTTC. Combining the CDR3 with reference TRBV2 and TRBJ1-2 gives the whole variable domain EPEVTQTPSHQVTQMGQEVILRCVPISNHLYFYWYRQILGQKVEFLVSFYNNEISEKSEIFDDQFSVERPDGSNFTLKIRSTKLEDSAMYFCASRGDFVGSYTFGSGTRLTVV.

This sequence joins TRBV7-2 and TRBJ2-7; maybe TRBD2 (5 bases). This CDR3 is 14 amino acids long. The V and J ends lost 5 bases and 7 bases respectively, with 18 bases between them. The germline gives CDR1 SGHTA, CDR2 FQGNSA. The CDR3 sequence is CASSLLNSGGEQYF. For the CDR3, the DNA is TGTGCCAGCAGCCTATTAAACTCGGGCGGGGAGCAGTACTTC.

The rearrangement links TRBV7-8 to TRBJ2-1; the D is unclear. The germline V gene encodes CDR1 SGHVS and CDR2 FQNEAQ. V lost 5 bases, J lost 4 bases, and 12 bases lay in between. CDR3 length: 14 residues. CDR3 region: CASSPIGRYNEQFF. The CDR3 coding sequence is TGTGCCAGCAGCCCTATTGGCAGGTACAATGAGCAGTTCTTC. Full variable domain (outside the CDR3, taken from reference TRBV7-8 and TRBJ2-1): GAGVSQSPRYKVAKRGQDVALRCDPISGHVSLFWYQQALGQGPEFLTYFQNEAQLDKSGLPSDRFFAERPEGSVSTLKIQRTQQEDSAVYLCASSPIGRYNEQFFGPGTRLTVL.

The chain carries TRBV6-2 or TRBV6-3 and TRBJ1-1; TRBD1 might be the D (5 bases). The germline V gene has CDR1 MNHEY and CDR2 SVGEGT. Trimming shortened V by 2 bases and J by 0 bases, and 7 bases separated the two germline ends. The CDR3 consists of 14 residues. The CDR3 sequence: CASSYGTVNTEAFF. In DNA, the CDR3 is TGTGCCAGCAGTTACGGGACGGTGAACACTGAAGCTTTCTTT.

The chain uses TRBV11-2 and TRBJ2-1; D remains ambiguous. Germline loops: CDR1 SGHAT, CDR2 FQNNGV. V lost 0 bases and J 9 bases, leaving 15 bases between the germline ends. The CDR3 loop spans 15 amino acids. The CDR3 region has the DNA TGTGCCAGCAGCTTAGAGGGGTATGTTACTGGTGAGCAGTTCTTC. The encoded protein is CASSLEGYVTGEQFF.

The CDR3 DNA reads as TGCGCCAGCAGCTTTTCAGTGAACACTGAAGCTTTCTTT. Translated: CASSFSVNTEAFF. The genes are TRBV5-1 and TRBJ1-1, with D hard to call. The V gene's germline CDR1 is SGHRS and CDR2 YFSETQ. This CDR3 has 13 residues. V lost 2 bases and J 0 bases, leaving 5 bases between the germline ends.